This TCR beta chain was recovered during a study of T cells expressing NK-cell markers. Study in general: The study drew TCR beta repertoires from sorted CD3+CD56+NKG2C+, CD3+CD56+NKG2C- and CD3+CD56-NKG2C+ T cells.

Production of TCR beta cDNA relied on 5'RACE template switching with UMIs. TCRdb reworked the 5' RACE reads into one entry per CDR3 protein, no DNA. This specimen shows about 160,000 distinct CDR3 sequences; the ten leading clones hold about 18%. Overall study findings and caveats: Clones of NKG2C+ T cells that had expanded were of unclear HCMV specificity.

As concerns this clonotype: Its specificity is not known.

Sequences were obtained from blood T cells: a sorted CD56 or NKG2C T cell subset, CD4+ or CD8+ T cells, or bulk PBMC T cells (not recorded which). This TCR derives from a woman between 18 and 70 years old in good health.

The CDR3 here is CASSLMGGGNTEAFF. V usage is TRBV5-1 and J usage is TRBJ1-1. The CDR3 consists of 15 residues. Germline lookup yields CDR1 SGHRS and CDR2 YFSETQ.